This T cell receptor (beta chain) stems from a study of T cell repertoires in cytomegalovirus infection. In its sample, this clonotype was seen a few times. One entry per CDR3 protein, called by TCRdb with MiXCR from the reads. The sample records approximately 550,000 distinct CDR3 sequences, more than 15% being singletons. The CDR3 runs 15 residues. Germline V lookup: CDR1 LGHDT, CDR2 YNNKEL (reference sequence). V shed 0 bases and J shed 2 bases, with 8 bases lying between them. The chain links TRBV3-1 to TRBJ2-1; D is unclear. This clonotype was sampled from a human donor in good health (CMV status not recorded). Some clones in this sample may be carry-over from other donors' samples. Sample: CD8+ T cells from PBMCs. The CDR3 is CASSQDLGPYNEQFF. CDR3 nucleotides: TGTGCCAGCAGCCAAGATTTGGGCCCCTACAATGAGCAGTTCTTC.